This TCR beta chain was sequenced during a study of identical twins. This clonotype was picked up a small number of times. Unique molecular identifiers were in the cDNA, with template-switch universal primer binding. TCRdb re-derived calls from the 5' RACE reads in MiXCR, one entry per CDR3 protein. The sample gives approximately 700,000 distinct CDR3 sequences, 18% of which show up once; approximately 14% is in the top ten. With 1 base clipped from V and 11 bases from J, the junction kept 3 bases outside the gene matches. CDR3 length: 12 residues. Germline CDR1 SGHVS, CDR2 FQNEAQ. In addition, the sample was reused for a study of T cells expressing NK-cell markers.

J is TRBJ2-3 and V is TRBV7-8; 7 bases fit TRBD2. The specimen sequenced was PBMCs. This clonotype originated in a woman between 18 and 30 years old in good health. CDR3 protein: CASSLDGRQQYF. In nucleotides, the CDR3 is TGTGCCAGCAGCTTAGACGGGAGGCAGCAGTATTTT.